One and the same sample provided the 19 T cell receptor beta chains below, sequenced in a study of shared clonotypes between healthy human individuals. Sequencing used immunoSEQ multiplex PCR; TCRdb keeps in-frame clones, though not all of them. Altogether over 2 million clones are present, just under 95% being singletons, with the ten largest covering about 0.36%. The sample consisted of naive CD4+ T cells from PBMCs. Stated subset: CD45RA+ positively selected. All receptors derive from a man aged 18-30 years in good health. Some clones in this sample may be carry-over from other donors' samples.

The chain combines TRBV18 with TRBJ2-3; D is uncertain. The V end lost 3 bases, the J end lost 4 bases, and 11 bases lay between the germline ends. The CDR3 extends over 14 amino acids. CDR1 KGHSH and CDR2 LQKENI come from the germline V gene. The chain's CDR3 is CASSPSDRPDTQYF. The CDR3 DNA reads TGTGCCAGCTCACCGAGCGATCGTCCAGATACGCAGTATTTT.

About this clone: Other DNA sequences from this sample encode an identical CDR3 as well. This chain joins TRBV5-1 and TRBJ1-4; D remains unclear. This CDR3 comprises 13 residues. V lost 2 bases to trimming and J lost 3 bases, with 5 bases between them. Per germline, CDR1 SGHRS and CDR2 YFSETQ. This CDR3 is CASSFTSNEKLFF. CDR3 nucleotide sequence: TGCGCCAGCAGCTTTACATCTAATGAAAAACTGTTTTTT.

The CDR3 protein is CASSERGQGVYGYTF. CDR3 in DNA: TGTGCCAGCAGTGAAAGGGGACAGGGAGTCTATGGCTACACCTTC. The rearrangement links TRBV6-1 to TRBJ1-2, with 9 bases lining up with TRBD1. This CDR3 is 15 amino acids long. V was pared by 2 bases and J by 4 bases, with 5 bases of the junction left unmatched. CDR1 is MNHNS and CDR2 is SASEGT in the germline V gene.

V gene TRBV28 combines with J gene TRBJ2-1, with TRBD1 matching over 7 bases. Germline CDR1 and CDR2: MDHEN and SYDVKM. The junction had 11 bases not matched to a gene; V was cut back by 6 bases and J by 3 bases. This CDR3 has 16 amino acids. CDR3 DNA sequence: TGTGCCAGCAGCACGACAGGGACCCATAGCTACAATGAGCAGTTCTTC. It encodes CASSTTGTHSYNEQFF. The whole variable domain, remainder taken from reference TRBV28 and TRBJ2-1, is DVKVTQSSRYLVKRTGEKVFLECVQDMDHENMFWYRQDPGLGLRLIYFSYDVKMKEKGDIPEGYSVSREKKERFSLILESASTNQTSMYLCASSTTGTHSYNEQFFGPGTRLTVL.

This clone has a handful of counts. The chain combines TRBV2 with TRBJ1-1, with D possibly being TRBD1 (5 bases). V was shortened by 6 bases and J by 3 bases, with 14 bases between the two germline ends. This CDR3 region has 14 residues. Germline V gives CDR1 SNHLY, CDR2 FYNNEI. This CDR3 is CASRDQGLDTEAFF. The CDR3 nucleotides read TGTGCCAGCAGAGATCAGGGTTTGGACACTGAAGCTTTCTTT.

The V gene is TRBV4-3, the J gene TRBJ1-4; 7 bases are a match to TRBD1. V trimming: 0 bases; J trimming: 7 bases; junction bases outside the gene matches: 2. The CDR3 is made up of 14 amino acids. Germline V gene data show CDR1 as LGHNA and CDR2 as YSLEER. The CDR3 loop reads CASSQEGGSEKLFF. CDR3 DNA: TGCGCCAGCAGCCAAGAAGGGGGCAGTGAAAAACTGTTTTTT.

The gene calls are TRBV2 and TRBJ2-7; a possible D gene is TRBD1 (5 bases). The CDR3 is made up of 12 amino acids. The V and J ends lost 8 bases and 6 bases respectively, with 14 bases between them. The germline V gene encodes CDR1 SNHLY and CDR2 FYNNEI. This CDR3 reads CASQGRAGEQYF. The CDR3 DNA sequence: TGTGCCAGCCAAGGCAGGGCCGGCGAGCAGTACTTC.

This clone was observed a single time. V gene TRBV28 combines with J gene TRBJ1-1, with 8 bases lining up with TRBD1. Trimming at V came to 7 bases and at J to 0 bases, leaving 13 bases not matched to a gene. The CDR3 has 17 residues. The V gene's germline CDR1 is MDHEN and CDR2 SYDVKM. CDR3 DNA sequence: TGTGCCAGCATCACAGCCGGACAGGGAAAAATGAACACTGAAGCTTTCTTT. It specifies CASITAGQGKMNTEAFF. Using reference TRBV28 and TRBJ1-1 for the parts outside the CDR3, the full variable domain is DVKVTQSSRYLVKRTGEKVFLECVQDMDHENMFWYRQDPGLGLRLIYFSYDVKMKEKGDIPEGYSVSREKKERFSLILESASTNQTSMYLCASITAGQGKMNTEAFFGQGTRLTVV.

J is TRBJ2-1 and V is TRBV5-1; TRBD2 matches 8 bases. Germline V gene sequence: CDR1 SGHRS, CDR2 YFSETQ. After removal of 5 bases from V and 10 bases from J, the junction contained 17 bases not matched to a gene. The CDR3 loop spans 16 amino acids. CDR3 sequence: CASRLISGSSPEEQFF. In DNA form, the CDR3 reads TGCGCCAGCAGACTAATAAGCGGGAGTAGCCCAGAGGAGCAGTTCTTC.

The table lists this clone with a few counts. This sequence joins TRBV7-2 and TRBJ2-3; D uncertain. The CDR3 length is 13 residues. The germline V gene has CDR1 SGHTA and CDR2 FQGNSA. Trimming took 2 bases from V and 5 from J, leaving 8 bases between them. This CDR3 reads CASSLITGDTQYF. CDR3 DNA sequence: TGTGCCAGCAGCTTAATCACGGGAGATACGCAGTATTTT.

As regards this clone: Within the sample, other DNA sequences also encode this same CDR3. This sequence joins TRBV30 and TRBJ1-4; D remains ambiguous. There are 13 residues in the CDR3. Trimming left V 3 bases short and J 4 bases short, with 9 bases between. Germline V gene data show CDR1 as GTSNPN and CDR2 as SVGIG (reference sequence). As DNA, the CDR3 is TGTGCCTGGAGCGGCCAGATTAATGAAAAACTGTTTTTT. This sequence encodes CAWSGQINEKLFF.

The chain combines TRBV7-7 with TRBJ2-5, with D possibly TRBD1 on 5 matching bases. Germline lookup yields CDR1 SSHAT and CDR2 FNYEAQ (reference sequence). CDR3 size: 14 residues. Trimming pared 2 bases from V and 5 bases from J, leaving 12 bases between. The CDR3 protein is CASSLRIGAETQYF. The CDR3 DNA reads TGTGCCAGCAGCTTAAGGATAGGGGCGGAGACCCAGTACTTC.

The DNA of the CDR3 is TGCGCCAGCAGCTTGGAACCCGGGACACTTGGAAAACTGTTTTTT. Residues: CASSLEPGTLGKLFF. The rearrangement links TRBV5-1 to TRBJ1-4; weak D call: TRBD1 (6 bases). V was clipped by 0 bases and J by 10 bases, with 16 bases between them. Germline CDR1 reads SGHRS; CDR2 reads YFSETQ. This CDR3 is 15 amino acids long. The full variable domain, completed using reference TRBV5-1 and TRBJ1-4, is KAGVTQTPRYLIKTRGQQVTLSCSPISGHRSVSWYQQTPGQGLQFLFEYFSETQRNKGNFPGRFSGRQFSNSRSEMNVSTLELGDSALYLCASSLEPGTLGKLFFGSGTQLSVL.

The rearrangement joins TRBV30 to TRBJ1-4, with a possible D match to TRBD1 (6 bases). Trimming cost V 1 base and J 7 bases, with 13 bases left between them. The V gene's germline CDR1 is GTSNPN and CDR2 SVGIG (reference sequence). This CDR3 spans 14 amino acids. The chain's CDR3 is CAWSGRWGREKLFF. The CDR3 DNA follows: TGTGCCTGGAGTGGAAGGTGGGGGCGTGAAAAACTGTTTTTT.

As to this clone: Other nucleotide sequences from this sample produce the same CDR3. The chain recombines TRBV7-9 with TRBJ2-3; D is tentatively TRBD1 or TRBD2 (5 bases each). The V end was cut by 1 base, the J end by 2 bases, with 7 bases between. CDR1 and CDR2 from the germline V gene are SEHNR and FQNEAQ (reference sequence). The CDR3 is made up of 14 amino acids. CDR3 DNA sequence: TGTGCCAGCAGCTTAGTCGGGGCCACAGATACGCAGTATTTT. This translates into CASSLVGATDTQYF. The whole variable domain, filled in from reference TRBV7-9 and TRBJ2-3, reads DTGVSQNPRHKITKRGQNVTFRCDPISEHNRLYWYRQTLGQGPEFLTYFQNEAQLEKSRLLSDRFSAERPKGSFSTLEIQRTEQGDSAMYLCASSLVGATDTQYFGPGTRLTVL.

This clone appeared once. The chain combines TRBV19 with TRBJ1-5; 7 bases are shared with TRBD1. V lost 3 bases and J lost 3; bases outside the gene matches: 5. CDR1 is LNHDA, CDR2 SQIVND, per germline (reference sequence). This CDR3 region has 15 residues. This chain's CDR3 is CASSIGTAVNQPQHF. The CDR3 DNA reads TGTGCCAGTAGTATCGGGACAGCCGTCAATCAGCCCCAGCATTTT.

About this clone: The same CDR3 arises from other DNA sequences in this sample as well. The V call is TRBV7-3, the J call TRBJ2-5; 11 bases align to TRBD2. Germline V CDR1 and CDR2: SGHTA, FQGTGA. The V segment lost 5 bases and the J segment 4 bases; nucleotides outside the gene matches: 12. This CDR3 has 17 residues. The CDR3, as DNA: TGTGCCAGCAGCCTCCTAGGACTAGCGGGTGGGTCAGAGACCCAGTACTTC. This codes for CASSLLGLAGGSETQYF.

This chain joins TRBV28 and TRBJ2-7; unclear D gene. The CDR3 has 17 residues. V lost 5 bases and J 2 bases, leaving 22 bases between the germline ends. Germline lookup yields CDR1 MDHEN and CDR2 SYDVKM. The CDR3 protein is CASSPLPPRGSTYEQYF. CDR3 nucleotide sequence: TGTGCCAGCAGTCCCCTCCCCCCCCGCGGCAGCACCTACGAGCAGTACTTC.

The chain recombines TRBV5-5 with TRBJ1-2, with a tentative D call TRBD1 (5 bases). The CDR3 is 13 residues long. Trimming left V 0 bases short and J 12 bases short, with 15 bases between. Germline-derived CDR1 and CDR2 are SGHKS and YYEKEE (reference sequence). The CDR3 sequence is CASSLVQDRGNTF. CDR3 DNA: TGTGCCAGCAGCTTGGTACAGGACCGCGGAAACACCTTC.